This T cell receptor (beta chain) was captured by sequencing in a study of graft-versus-host responses after intestinal transplantation. Clones were sequenced by immunoSEQ multiplex PCR, and TCRdb holds only the in-frame ones, with some missing. The table includes more than 100,000 clones, 85% to 95% detected once. Note on this clone: Its antigen is still unknown.

The CDR3 extends over 14 amino acids. V lost 3 bases, J lost 3 bases, and 11 bases lay in between. CDR1 and CDR2 (germline): SNHLY, FYNNEI. The J gene is TRBJ2-5, the V gene TRBV2; D is ambiguous. This receptor was taken from a human donor who received an intestinal transplant. The sequences come from unstimulated CD4+ T cells sorted from spleen or lymph node cells, collected before intestinal transplant. The CDR3 bases are TGTGCCAGCAGTGATGTGGGGAAGGAAGAGACCCAGTACTTC. Translating it yields CASSDVGKEETQYF.